A selection of T cell receptor beta chains follows, all from one sample in a study of blood T cell repertoires in COVID-19. The table came from immunoSEQ multiplex PCR; TCRdb's copy has only in-frame clones and leaves some out. The sample shows fewer than 350,000 clones, approximately 86% of them seen only once. Sequenced input: peripheral blood. These receptor sequences come from a man between 25 and 39 years old with COVID-19, enrolled during active disease. CDR3s include the opening cysteine and the closing phenylalanine or tryptophan. Fields, in order: J gene, CDR3 length, V gene, clone size, D gene, CDR3 DNA, CDR3 protein. The D gene is left open where the match is weak. Size values are once, few and many counts, or a class for expanded clones, and some rows have none.

TRBJ2-1	15	TRBV27	NA	NA	TGTGCCAGCAGTGAAATCGGCGGGACAGCTGAGGAGCAGTTCTTC	CASSEIGGTAEEQFF
TRBJ2-7	17	TRBV18	NA	NA	TGTGCCAGCTCACCTCCACAGGGCCAGCTTAGTGTGTACGAGCAGTACTTC	CASSPPQGQLSVYEQYF
TRBJ1-1	13	TRBV29-1	once	NA	TGCAGCGCCCAAACAGGGATTGGCACTGAAGCTTTCTTT	CSAQTGIGTEAFF
TRBJ1-3	16	TRBV18	NA	NA	TGTGCCAGCTCACCCTCTTCCTCGCGGACTGGAAACACCATATATTTT	CASSPSSSRTGNTIYF
TRBJ2-2	14	TRBV5-1	NA	NA	TGCGCCAGCAGCCCCGATCGAGGGACCGGGGAGCTGTTTTTT	CASSPDRGTGELFF
TRBJ1-2	15	TRBV4-2	NA	NA	TGTGCCAGCAGCCAAGATGGTTGGAGCTCCTATGGCTACACCTTC	CASSQDGWSSYGYTF
TRBJ1-2	13	TRBV29-1	once	NA	TGCAGCGTCCTGTCTACAGGCAACTATGGCTACACCTTC	CSVLSTGNYGYTF
TRBJ1-2	13	TRBV5-1	NA	NA	TGCGCCAGCAGCTCCGGGGGTAACTATGGCTACACCTTC	CASSSGGNYGYTF
TRBJ1-2	15	TRBV28	NA	NA	TGTGCCAGCAGTCCCCCCCTGGGAGCTAACTATGGCTACACCTTC	CASSPPLGANYGYTF
TRBJ2-5	15	TRBV12-5	once	NA	TGTGCTAGTGGTTTGGATACCAGGGTACCAGAGACCCAGTACTTC	CASGLDTRVPETQYF
TRBJ1-1	14	TRBV5-4	NA	TRBD1	TGTGCCAGCAGCACCGGGGACAGGGGAACTGAAGCTTTCTTT	CASSTGDRGTEAFF
TRBJ2-1	13	TRBV11-3	NA	TRBD1	TGTGCCAGCAGCTCACACAGGGGAAGTGAGCAGTTCTTC	CASSSHRGSEQFF
TRBJ2-1	15	TRBV11-2	NA	NA	TGTGCCAGCAGCTTAGGCTTGACGGGAAGAGATGAGCAGTTCTTC	CASSLGLTGRDEQFF
TRBJ1-2	14	TRBV19	NA	NA	TGTGCCAGTAACCTACTCATCGACAGTTATGGCTACACCTTC	CASNLLIDSYGYTF
TRBJ2-7	16	TRBV4-3	NA	TRBD2	TGCGCCAGCAGCCTTCGACTAGCGGGAGGGCCCTACGAGCAGTACTTC	CASSLRLAGGPYEQYF
TRBJ2-3	16	TRBV5-6	NA	TRBD2	TGTGCCAGCAGCTTGGTACTAGCGGGAGGGATAGATACGCAGTATTTT	CASSLVLAGGIDTQYF
TRBJ1-3	17	TRBV4-3	NA	NA	TGCGCCAGCAGCCTATTTGACACCCCGGGGGCTGGAAACACCATATATTTT	CASSLFDTPGAGNTIYF